The rows below give T cell receptor beta chains drawn from one sample of a study of vaccination effects on CD4 cells after COVID-19. No antigen is known for these receptors. Libraries were prepared by immunoSEQ multiplex PCR; TCRdb keeps only in-frame clonotypes and omits some of them. This sample has around 67,000 clones, with approximately 80% found just once. The source material was CD4+ T cells from PBMCs cultured with HCoV-229E spike peptides, sampled after COVID-19 vaccination. Receptors originate from a human donor who received a COVID-19 vaccine. Each CDR3 is given with its conserved first and last residue. A D gene is named only where the DNA matches it firmly. Only some rows state a clone size, as once, few, many or a class for expanded clones.

cdr3_nt: TGTGCCAGCAGCGATGGGACTAGCGGGGGCAACCAAGAGACCCAGTACTTC
cdr3_aa: CASSDGTSGGNQETQYF
j_call: TRBJ2-5
d_call: TRBD2
v_call: TRBV9
clone_size: once

cdr3_nt: TGTGCCAGCTCACCCCGGGCAGGGGGCCAAGAGACCCAGTACTTC
cdr3_aa: CASSPRAGGQETQYF
j_call: TRBJ2-5
d_call: TRBD1
v_call: TRBV18
clone_size: -

cdr3_nt: TGTGCCAGTAGTATGAGGGTTTTCAATGAGCAGTTCTTC
cdr3_aa: CASSMRVFNEQFF
j_call: TRBJ2-1
d_call: -
v_call: TRBV19
clone_size: -

cdr3_nt: TGTGCCAGCAGCTTTAGCCCAGGGAACACCGGGGAGCTGTTTTTT
cdr3_aa: CASSFSPGNTGELFF
j_call: TRBJ2-2
d_call: -
v_call: TRBV7-3
clone_size: -

cdr3_nt: TGTGCCAGCAGTTCCCACAGGGGGATAGGTCAGCCCCAGCATTTT
cdr3_aa: CASSSHRGIGQPQHF
j_call: TRBJ1-5
d_call: TRBD1
v_call: TRBV6-5
clone_size: -

cdr3_nt: TGTGCCAGCAGTTACTCGCGGGGCCTCTCTGGAAACACCATATATTTT
cdr3_aa: CASSYSRGLSGNTIYF
j_call: TRBJ1-3
d_call: -
v_call: TRBV6-5
clone_size: once

cdr3_nt: TGTGCCAGCAGCGGACAGGGTTTCACCGGGGAGCTGTTTTTT
cdr3_aa: CASSGQGFTGELFF
j_call: TRBJ2-2
d_call: TRBD1
v_call: TRBV5-6
clone_size: -

cdr3_nt: TGTGCCAGCTGGAAACAGGGGGCGGTCAATGGCTACACCTTC
cdr3_aa: CASWKQGAVNGYTF
j_call: TRBJ1-2
d_call: TRBD1
v_call: TRBV6-5
clone_size: -

cdr3_nt: TGTGCCAGCAGCTTGCAGCGACAGGGAGGTCAGCCCCAGCATTTT
cdr3_aa: CASSLQRQGGQPQHF
j_call: TRBJ1-5
d_call: TRBD1
v_call: TRBV5-6
clone_size: -

cdr3_nt: TGCAGCGTCGGGGGGGATGGGTACCAAGAGACCCAGTACTTC
cdr3_aa: CSVGGDGYQETQYF
j_call: TRBJ2-5
d_call: TRBD2
v_call: TRBV29-1
clone_size: -

cdr3_nt: TGTGCCAGTGGGGGGCAGGGGGCGCTTCAGGGCTACACCTTC
cdr3_aa: CASGGQGALQGYTF
j_call: TRBJ1-2
d_call: TRBD1
v_call: TRBV2
clone_size: -